Sequencing of this T cell receptor beta chain was carried out in a study of blood T cell repertoires in COVID-19. The V and J ends lost 3 bases and 2 bases, in that order; junction bases with no gene match: 9. The CDR3 length is 16 residues. From germline, CDR1 is SGHRS and CDR2 YFSETQ. In the original processing: Reference gene primer amplification yielded estimated nucleated cell counts. This table comes from immunoSEQ multiplex PCR, and its TCRdb copy is limited to in-frame clones, with some not included. V, J and clone size derive from that table, while D and trimming were established from the DNA sequence. Of approximately 55,000 clones in the sample, around 86% were seen once.

This chain uses TRBV5-1 with TRBJ2-5; 8 bases fit TRBD2. The sample consisted of peripheral blood. This receptor was identified in a man aged 50 or older with active COVID-19. The CDR3 here is CASSSGGHFGQETQYF. CDR3 DNA: TGCGCCAGCAGCTCGGGGGGGCACTTTGGGCAAGAGACCCAGTACTTC.